Below, 31 T cell receptor beta chains from the same sample are listed, as sequenced in a study of graft-versus-host responses after intestinal transplantation. Generated by immunoSEQ multiplex PCR, the TCRdb table keeps only in-frame clones and is missing some. The sample lists about 88,000 clones, approximately 89% seen once, with 0.3% to 0.35% in the top ten. Their cognate antigens are unknown. Here the sequenced sample was unstimulated CD4+ T cells sorted from spleen or lymph node cells, taken before transplant. The receptors derive from a human donor who was the organ donor for an intestinal transplant.

Note on this clone: The same CDR3 arises from other DNA sequences in this sample as well. CDR3 in DNA: TGTGCCAGCAGTCGAGGAATCTACGAGCAGTACTTC. Its translation: CASSRGIYEQYF. The rearrangement joins TRBV6-5 to TRBJ2-7; D remains unclear. This CDR3 is built from 12 residues. Germline CDR1 MNHEY, CDR2 SVGAGI. Between the trimmed V and J ends, which lost 5 bases and 3 bases, there was a span of 8 bases.

This clone was detected once. The genes are TRBV18 and TRBJ1-1, with TRBD1 matching over 7 bases. Germline trimming cut 6 bases from V and 0 bases from J; bases unmatched to any gene: 10. Germline V gives CDR1 KGHSH, CDR2 LQKENI. CDR3 size: 16 residues. In DNA form, the CDR3 reads TGTGCCAGCTCGGCCACAGGGACAGTTATGAACACTGAAGCTTTCTTT. Residues: CASSATGTVMNTEAFF.

In its sample, this clone was seen once. This chain joins TRBV5-1 and TRBJ1-4; 9 nucleotides match TRBD1. This CDR3 contains 18 residues. Trimming removed 1 base from V and 0 bases from J; junction bases left unmatched: 7. The V gene's germline CDR1 is SGHRS and CDR2 YFSETQ. CDR3 bases: TGCGCCAGCAGCTTGTGGGGGGACAGGGACCCAACTAATGAAAAACTGTTTTTT. This gives the protein CASSLWGDRDPTNEKLFF.

J is TRBJ1-1 and V is TRBV28; TRBD1 might be the D (5 bases). The CDR3 runs to 14 residues. CDR1 and CDR2 from the germline V gene are MDHEN and SYDVKM. Trimming took 0 bases from V and 4 from J, leaving 9 bases between them. The DNA for the CDR3 is TGTGCCAGCAGTTTATGGGACGGGGGCACTGAAGCTTTCTTT. It specifies CASSLWDGGTEAFF.

This clone was seen a handful of times. The chain has TRBV30 and TRBJ1-1; TRBD1 matches 7 bases. There are 13 residues in the CDR3. J was trimmed by 1 base and V by 4 bases; bases with no gene match: 3. The V gene's germline CDR1 is GTSNPN and CDR2 SVGIG (reference sequence). This chain's CDR3 is CAWTGTANTEAFF. CDR3 DNA sequence: TGTGCCTGGACCGGGACAGCGAACACTGAAGCTTTCTTT. The whole variable domain, filled in from reference TRBV30 and TRBJ1-1, reads SQTIHQWPATLVQPVGSPLSLECTVEGTSNPNLYWYRQAAGRGLQLLFYSVGIGQISSEVPQNLSASRPQDRQFILSSKKLLLSDSGFYLCAWTGTANTEAFFGQGTRLTVV.

This clone has more than one count but fewer than ten. The chain has TRBV6-5 and TRBJ1-1; 8 bases agree with TRBD1. CDR1 and CDR2 from the germline V gene are MNHEY and SVGAGI. The CDR3 sequence is 14 residues long. The V and J ends lost 8 bases and 2 bases, in that order; junction bases with no gene match: 7. This CDR3 reads CASLTGGLNTEAFF. Written as DNA, the CDR3 is TGTGCCAGCCTTACAGGGGGTTTAAACACTGAAGCTTTCTTT.

The gene calls are TRBV7-3 and TRBJ2-3; possibly TRBD2 for D (6 bases). Trimming took off 5 bases at V and 9 bases at J, with 18 bases between the two ends. The CDR3 consists of 14 residues. CDR1 is SGHTA, CDR2 FQGTGA, per germline. CDR3: CASSPPDPGLTQYF. Written as DNA, the CDR3 is TGTGCCAGCAGCCCCCCCGACCCGGGACTGACGCAGTATTTT.

This rearrangement joins TRBV5-1 to TRBJ1-1, with 9 bases fitting TRBD1. The V and J ends lost 4 bases and 5 bases, in that order; junction bases with no gene match: 9. CDR1 is SGHRS, CDR2 YFSETQ, per germline. This CDR3 region has 15 residues. The DNA for the CDR3 is TGCGCCAGCAGCCCGGCACAGGGGGCGTTAACTGAAGCTTTCTTT. Translation gives CASSPAQGALTEAFF.

A note on this clone: The junction differs from germline at one of its ends, possibly a read error. This chain joins TRBV7-9 and TRBJ2-1, with a possible D match to TRBD1 (5 bases). CDR1 is SEHNR, CDR2 FQNEAQ, per germline (reference sequence). This CDR3 has 14 amino acids. In DNA, the CDR3 is TGTGCCAGCAGCCTCGTTGCCGACAGCTACCCTATAATCTTC. Residues: CASSLVADSYPIIF.

This clone was counted only a few times. V usage is TRBV25-1 and J usage is TRBJ2-7; 12 bases agree with TRBD1. CDR3 length: 14 amino acids. From germline, CDR1 is MGHDK and CDR2 SYGVNS. The trim removed 3 bases at V and 4 bases at J, leaving 1 base unmatched. CDR3 DNA: TGTGCCAGCAGTGAGGGACAGGGGGCGTACGAGCAGTACTTC. Protein product: CASSEGQGAYEQYF.

The CDR3 here is CASGATRGYEQYF. The CDR3 region has the DNA TGTGCTAGTGGTGCCACAAGGGGTTACGAGCAGTACTTC. The chain is built from TRBV12-5 and TRBJ2-7, with a weak D call TRBD1 (5 bases). Trimming removed 5 bases at V and 4 bases at J, with 12 bases between. The CDR3 loop spans 13 amino acids. The germline V gene encodes CDR1 LGHNT and CDR2 FRNRAP.

The chain recombines TRBV7-2 with TRBJ1-2; no reliable D call. Trimming shortened V by 6 bases and J by 3 bases, and 8 bases separated the two germline ends. CDR1 is SGHTA, CDR2 FQGNSA, per germline. The CDR3 is made up of 12 amino acids. In DNA form, the CDR3 reads TGTGCCAGCAGACATACAGACTATGGCTACACCTTC. Encoded protein: CASRHTDYGYTF.

The rearrangement links TRBV2 to TRBJ2-1, with 9 bases aligning to TRBD2. The V gene's germline CDR1 is SNHLY and CDR2 FYNNEI. J was trimmed by 0 bases and V by 8 bases; bases with no gene match: 11. This CDR3 spans 17 amino acids. This CDR3 is CASFGAGGPASYNEQFF. CDR3 nucleotide sequence: TGTGCCAGCTTCGGGGCGGGAGGGCCCGCCTCCTACAATGAGCAGTTCTTC.

The gene calls are TRBV2 and TRBJ2-1, with 11 nucleotides matching TRBD2. V dropped 6 bases and J dropped 8; count of bases not matched to a gene: 9. Germline V lookup: CDR1 SNHLY, CDR2 FYNNEI. This CDR3 contains 15 residues. CDR3: CASRAGTSGFHEQFF. The CDR3, as DNA: TGTGCCAGCAGGGCCGGGACTAGCGGCTTTCATGAGCAGTTCTTC.

This clone was recorded once. The V and J genes are TRBV5-1 and TRBJ1-2; D gene ambiguous. There are 12 residues in the CDR3. Germline V lookup: CDR1 SGHRS, CDR2 YFSETQ. V lost 2 bases, J lost 8 bases, and 10 bases lay in between. The DNA of the CDR3 is TGCGCCAGCAGCTTCACAGCACAGGGCTACACCTTC. The encoded protein is CASSFTAQGYTF. The entire variable domain, with the rest obtained from reference TRBV5-1 and TRBJ1-2, is as follows: KAGVTQTPRYLIKTRGQQVTLSCSPISGHRSVSWYQQTPGQGLQFLFEYFSETQRNKGNFPGRFSGRQFSNSRSEMNVSTLELGDSALYLCASSFTAQGYTFGSGTRLTVV.

The CDR3 is CASSPRQRPTDTQYF. The CDR3 DNA is TGTGCCAGCAGCCCCCGACAGAGACCCACAGATACGCAGTATTTT. The rearrangement uses TRBV7-6 and TRBJ2-3, with a possible D match to TRBD1 (5 bases). This CDR3 has 15 residues. CDR1 is SGHVS, CDR2 FNYEAQ, per germline. The germline V and J ends were trimmed by 5 bases and 2 bases, with 14 bases remaining between them. The full variable domain, completed using reference TRBV7-6 and TRBJ2-3, is GAGVSQSPRYKVTKRGQDVALRCDPISGHVSLYWYRQALGQGPEFLTYFNYEAQQDKSGLPNDRFSAERPEGSISTLTIQRTEQRDSAMYRCASSPRQRPTDTQYFGPGTRLTVL.

The chain combines TRBV6-5 with TRBJ2-7; weak D call: TRBD1 (6 bases). The germline V and J ends were trimmed by 6 bases and 3 bases, with 18 bases remaining between them. Germline CDR1 reads MNHEY; CDR2 reads SVGAGI. This CDR3 comprises 15 residues. CDR3 bases: TGTGCCAGCAGCCGTGCACCGGGACAATACTACGAGCAGTACTTC. As protein: CASSRAPGQYYEQYF.

The chain combines TRBV29-1 with TRBJ2-3; D is undetermined. In germline, CDR1 is SQVTM, CDR2 ANQGSEA. V lost 4 bases to trimming and J lost 0 bases, with 11 bases between them. The CDR3 covers 14 residues. The CDR3 sequence is CSVGFGSSTDTQYF. CDR3 sequence (DNA): TGCAGCGTTGGGTTCGGTTCTAGCACAGATACGCAGTATTTT.

The chain couples TRBV4-2 to TRBJ2-7, with D tentatively TRBD1 (5 bases). Germline values: CDR1 LGHNA, CDR2 YNFKEQ. V lost 0 bases to trimming and J lost 2 bases, with 11 bases between them. This CDR3 region has 15 residues. The CDR3: CASSQEDTLTYEQYF. The CDR3 DNA is TGTGCCAGCAGCCAAGAGGACACCTTAACCTACGAGCAGTACTTC.

The gene calls are TRBV6-1 and TRBJ1-2; 8 bases fit TRBD1. The germline CDR1 and CDR2 sequences are MNHNS and SASEGT. The CDR3 totals 14 residues. Trimming removed 4 bases from V and 5 bases from J; junction bases left unmatched: 6. This CDR3 is CASSVGQGMYGYTF. The CDR3 nucleotides are TGTGCCAGCAGTGTAGGACAGGGAATGTATGGCTACACCTTC.

The chain carries TRBV12-2 and TRBJ1-5. TRBV12-2 is described as a pseudogene. The CDR3 extends over 17 amino acids. Here the CDR3 reads CASRFSPGDISNQPQHF. As DNA, the CDR3 is TGTGCAAGTCGCTTCTCCCCGGGGGATATCAGCAATCAGCCCCAGCATTTT.

The chain employs TRBV11-2 and TRBJ2-7, with no clear D. Germline CDR1 reads SGHAT; CDR2 reads FQNNGV. V lost 2 bases and J lost 2, with 10 bases in between. This CDR3 spans 14 amino acids. The CDR3 nucleotides are TGTGCCAGCAGCTTACCAACAATTACCTACGAGCAGTACTTC. Translated, it gives CASSLPTITYEQYF. Full variable domain (remainder filled in from reference TRBV11-2 and TRBJ2-7): EAGVAQSPRYKIIEKRQSVAFWCNPISGHATLYWYQQILGQGPKLLIQFQNNGVVDDSQLPKDRFSAERLKGVDSTLKIQPAKLEDSAVYLCASSLPTITYEQYFGPGTRLTVT.

This clone was seen only a few times. The V gene is TRBV6-5, the J gene TRBJ1-2; no reliable D call. This CDR3 contains 13 residues. Between the trimmed V and J ends, which lost 5 bases and 8 bases, there was a span of 15 bases. CDR1 is MNHEY, CDR2 SVGAGI, per germline. The CDR3 region has the DNA TGTGCCAGCAGTACCCAGTTAAAATCCGGCTACACCTTC. Translating it yields CASSTQLKSGYTF.

The CDR3 is CASSYLANHNEQFF. The DNA for the CDR3 is TGTGCCAGCAGTTATCTAGCGAACCACAATGAGCAGTTCTTC. The chain combines TRBV6-5 with TRBJ2-1; D may be TRBD2 (6 bases). The CDR3 extends over 14 amino acids. Trimming removed 3 bases from V and 5 bases from J, with 11 bases in between. CDR1 and CDR2 (germline): MNHEY, SVGAGI.

The V gene is TRBV13, the J gene TRBJ2-7; the D gene is possibly TRBD2 (6 bases). The V and J ends lost 0 bases and 4 bases respectively, with 10 bases between them. The CDR3 covers 14 residues. Germline-derived CDR1 and CDR2 are PRHDT and FYEKMQ (reference sequence). CDR3 DNA: TGTGCCAGCAGCTTAGGCGGGGGAACGTACGAGCAGTACTTC. Protein: CASSLGGGTYEQYF.

The J gene is TRBJ2-7, the V gene TRBV10-2; TRBD2 matches at 9 bases. V lost 7 bases to trimming and J lost 0 bases; unmatched junction nucleotides: 4. The CDR3 runs 14 residues. Germline V gives CDR1 WSHSY, CDR2 SAAADI. The CDR3 sequence: CASIPSGDSYEQYF. In nucleotides, the CDR3 is TGCGCCAGCATTCCTAGCGGGGACTCCTACGAGCAGTACTTC.

V and J are TRBV6-1 and TRBJ2-5; the D gene is possibly TRBD1 (5 bases). Per germline, CDR1 MNHNS and CDR2 SASEGT. CDR3 length equals 17 residues. V dropped 1 base and J dropped 4 bases, with 19 bases sitting between them. DNA for the CDR3: TGTGCCAGCAGTGAAGTGGGCTACAGGATAACGGCAGAGACCCAGTACTTC. Protein sequence: CASSEVGYRITAETQYF.

The chain links TRBV6-1 to TRBJ1-4; 8 bases align to TRBD1. J gave up 5 bases and V 7 bases, and 6 bases lay outside the gene matches. This CDR3 contains 14 residues. Germline V gives CDR1 MNHNS, CDR2 SASEGT. CDR3 loop: CASKLQGGNEKLFF. CDR3 coding DNA: TGTGCCAGCAAACTACAGGGGGGAAATGAAAAACTGTTTTTT.

V and J are TRBV25-1 and TRBJ1-6; D uncertain. The CDR3 is 13 amino acids. Germline CDR1 reads MGHDK; CDR2 reads SYGVNS. V gave up 1 base and J gave up 7 bases, with 5 bases separating them. The CDR3 region is CASSEFSNSPLHF. CDR3 coding DNA: TGTGCCAGCAGTGAATTCTCCAATTCACCCCTCCACTTT.

The chain uses TRBV27 and TRBJ1-4, with 9 bases identical to TRBD1. J lost 7 bases, V lost 5 bases, and 5 bases had no gene match. CDR3 length equals 14 residues. The V gene's germline CDR1 is MNHEY and CDR2 SMNVEV (reference sequence). Here the CDR3 DNA reads TGTGCCAGCAGTAAACAGGGGGCCGTTGAAAAACTGTTTTTT. Its protein is CASSKQGAVEKLFF. Together with reference TRBV27 and TRBJ1-4, the CDR3 gives the full variable domain: EAQVTQNPRYLITVTGKKLTVTCSQNMNHEYMSWYRQDPGLGLRQIYYSMNVEVTDKGDVPEGYKVSRKEKRNFPLILESPSPNQTSLYFCASSKQGAVEKLFFGSGTQLSVL.

This chain uses TRBV6-4 with TRBJ2-4, with TRBD2 matching 10 bases. Losses at the gene ends were 3 bases for V and 0 bases for J; bases not matched to a gene: 8. There are 18 residues in the CDR3. Germline V gene lookup returns CDR1 MRHNA and CDR2 SNTAGT. The CDR3 here is CASSEPSGGRLAKNIQYF. For the CDR3, the DNA is TGTGCCAGCAGTGAACCTAGCGGGGGCCGTCTAGCCAAAAACATTCAGTACTTC.